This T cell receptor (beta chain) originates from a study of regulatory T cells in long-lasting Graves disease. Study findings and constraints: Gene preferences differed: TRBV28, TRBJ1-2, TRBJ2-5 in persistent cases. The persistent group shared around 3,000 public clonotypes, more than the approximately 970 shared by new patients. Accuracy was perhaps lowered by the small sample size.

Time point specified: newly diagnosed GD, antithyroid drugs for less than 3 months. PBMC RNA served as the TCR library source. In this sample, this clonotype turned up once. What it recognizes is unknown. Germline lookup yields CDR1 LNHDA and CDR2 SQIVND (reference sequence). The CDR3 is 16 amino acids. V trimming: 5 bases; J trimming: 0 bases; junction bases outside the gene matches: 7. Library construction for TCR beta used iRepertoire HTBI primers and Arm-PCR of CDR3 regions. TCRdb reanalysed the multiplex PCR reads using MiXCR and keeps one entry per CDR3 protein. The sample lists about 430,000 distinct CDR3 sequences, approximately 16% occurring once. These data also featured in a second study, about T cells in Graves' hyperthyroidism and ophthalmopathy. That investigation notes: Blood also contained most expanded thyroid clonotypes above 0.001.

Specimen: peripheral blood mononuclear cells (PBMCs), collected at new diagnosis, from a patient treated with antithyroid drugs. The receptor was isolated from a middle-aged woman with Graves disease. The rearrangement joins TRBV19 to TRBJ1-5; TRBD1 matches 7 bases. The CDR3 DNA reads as TGTGCCAGTAGTTTGGGACAGACCTATAGCAATCAGCCCCAGCATTTT. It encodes CASSLGQTYSNQPQHF.